These 4 T cell receptor beta chains originate from one sample sequenced in a study of Tregs in tolerant kidney transplant recipients. Recipients received nonmyeloablative bone marrow transplants from related graft donors, with transient mixed chimerism. Sequenced by immunoSEQ multiplex PCR; TCRdb stores in-frame clones only, minus some. The listing records some 10,000 clones. The material was CD8+ T cells from blood (PBMCs), obtained 24 months after the transplant. These receptors originate from a human patient who received a combined kidney and bone marrow transplant. T cells may partly derive from the graft donor.

Points on this clone: The CDR3 extends 3 residues past the end of the read, so its final part is completed from the germline J gene. The chain combines TRBV30 with TRBJ2-3; 11 bases fit TRBD2. Germline-derived CDR1 and CDR2 are GTSNPN and SVGIG (reference sequence). The CDR3 is 16 residues long. V shed 7 bases, J shed 2 bases, and the junction held 11 bases outside the gene matches. Partial CDR3 DNA: TGTGCCTTACCTCCCCGACTAGCGGGACACACAGATACG. Amino acid sequence: CALPPRLAGHTDT. The whole CDR3 sequence reads CALPPRLAGHTDTQYF.

Comments on this clone: With the read ending 3 residues before the CDR3 end, the germline J gene is used to fill in that end. The chain uses TRBV7-9 and TRBJ1-2; 7 nucleotides match TRBD1. With 5 bases clipped from V and 1 base from J, the junction kept 7 bases outside the gene matches. CDR3 length: 15 residues. The germline V gene encodes CDR1 SEHNR and CDR2 FQNEAQ (reference sequence). CDR3 loop: CASSMTGSLNYGYTF. The covered CDR3 bases are TGTGCCAGCAGCATGACAGGGAGCCTTAACTATGGC.

Notes on this clone: The read terminates 3 residues before the CDR3 end, so the remaining end is supplied by the germline J gene. The rearrangement links TRBV19 to TRBJ2-1; 7 bases line up with TRBD2. This CDR3 comprises 15 residues. Germline CDR1 LNHDA, CDR2 SQIVND (reference sequence). The J segment lost 6 bases and the V segment lost 5 bases, leaving 10 bases of the junction unmatched. This CDR3 is CASSAGVAAFNEQFF. CDR3 DNA, as far as it was read: TGTGCCAGTAGTGCGGGGGTAGCGGCATTCAATGAG.

The sequenced CDR3 bases are TGTGCCAGCACTTGGGGCGGCTCCTACGAG. Its translation: CASTWGGSYE. In full, the CDR3 reads CASTWGGSYEQYF. This sequence joins TRBV7-9 and TRBJ2-7; possible D gene TRBD1, 5 bases. The read terminates 3 residues before the CDR3 end, so the remaining end is supplied by the germline J gene. CDR1 SEHNR and CDR2 FQNEAQ come from the germline V gene (reference sequence). V lost 7 bases, J lost 0 bases, and 10 bases lay in between. CDR3 length: 13 residues.